The source of this T cell receptor beta chain is a study of control samples from healthy donors and cancer patients. TCRdb's table, derived via immunoSEQ multiplex PCR, lists solely in-frame clones and lacks some. The sample includes 180,000 or so clones, roughly nine tenths of them seen just once. CDR3 length equals 14 residues. In germline, CDR1 is MNHNY, CDR2 SVGAGI (reference sequence). V dropped 4 bases and J dropped 6; count of bases not matched to a gene: 0. The chain joins TRBV6-6 to TRBJ2-3; TRBD2 aligns across 14 bases. Specimen: blood. The receptor was isolated from a woman in her twenties or thirties in good health. The CDR3 sequence is CASSWTSGRDTQYF. The CDR3 nucleotides read TGTGCCAGCAGTTGGACTAGCGGGAGGGATACGCAGTATTTT.